These 23 T cell receptor beta chains came from one sample sequenced in a study of blood T cell repertoires in COVID-19. TCRdb's copy holds only in-frame clones and misses some; the assay was immunoSEQ multiplex PCR. This table has 61,000 or so clones, over 80% appearing once. The sample was peripheral blood. The receptors stem from a woman aged 80 or over with acute or convalescent COVID-19.

V usage is TRBV3-1 (or the pseudogene TRBV3-2) and J usage is TRBJ1-1; D unresolved. CDR1 is LGHDT, CDR2 YNNKEL, per germline (reference sequence). This CDR3 spans 12 amino acids. V lost 4 bases to trimming and J lost 1 base, with 4 bases between them. CDR3 coding DNA: TGTGCCAGCAGCCGGGCGAACACTGAAGCTTTCTTT. This sequence encodes CASSRANTEAFF.

V is TRBV20-1 and J is TRBJ1-3; D is perhaps TRBD1 (5 bases). The CDR3 consists of 15 residues. Germline-derived CDR1 and CDR2 are DFQATT and SNEGSKA (reference sequence). Trimming took off 3 bases at V and 0 bases at J, with 12 bases between the two ends. DNA for the CDR3: TGCAGTGCTAGTAGAGGGGAGGCCTCTGGAAACACCATATATTTT. Amino acids: CSASRGEASGNTIYF.

This clone was seen just once. This chain connects TRBV7-2 to TRBJ1-5; a weak D match, TRBD1 (6 bases). Trimming removed 5 bases from V and 4 bases from J, with 12 bases in between. Per germline, CDR1 SGHTA and CDR2 FQGNSA. This CDR3 contains 14 residues. CDR3 residues: CASSDRTVNQPQHF. The DNA for the CDR3 is TGTGCCAGCAGCGATCGGACAGTGAATCAGCCCCAGCATTTT.

The chain links TRBV11-2 to TRBJ1-1, with 8 bases that match TRBD1. The CDR3 consists of 16 residues. Germline V CDR1 and CDR2: SGHAT, FQNNGV. Trimming at V came to 0 bases and at J to 1 base, leaving 4 bases not matched to a gene. CDR3 coding DNA: TGTGCCAGCAGCTTAGAGATAGACAGGGGGAACACTGAAGCTTTCTTT. Residues: CASSLEIDRGNTEAFF.

The chain recombines TRBV3-1 (or the pseudogene TRBV3-2) with TRBJ1-4; D might be TRBD1 (6 bases). V gave up 4 bases and J gave up 8 bases, with 11 bases separating them. Germline CDR1 LGHDT, CDR2 YNNKEL (reference sequence). The CDR3 loop spans 13 amino acids. The CDR3 reads CASSRGTGEKLFF. DNA for the CDR3: TGTGCCAGCAGCCGGGGAACAGGGGAAAAACTGTTTTTT.

This chain joins TRBV19 and TRBJ2-7, with a tentative D call TRBD2 (10 bases). This CDR3 region has 21 residues. Deletions cut 5 bases from V and 6 bases from J, with 38 bases between. Per germline, CDR1 LNHDA and CDR2 SQIVND (reference sequence). DNA for the CDR3: TGTGCCAGTAGTCCCAGTACAGGGGGCGCTAGGTCTAGCGGGAGTCGAGGCGAGCAGTACTTC. It is translated as CASSPSTGGARSSGSRGEQYF.

This clone has just one count. The chain employs TRBV18 and TRBJ2-1; TRBD1 matches at 7 bases. The junction had 9 bases not matched to a gene; V was cut back by 3 bases and J by 7 bases. In germline, CDR1 is KGHSH, CDR2 LQKENI. The CDR3 sequence is 15 residues long. The CDR3 reads CASSPRRQGWNEQFF. The CDR3 DNA is TGTGCCAGCTCACCCCGAAGACAGGGCTGGAATGAGCAGTTCTTC.

The rearrangement links TRBV2 to TRBJ1-2; D unresolved. Germline loops: CDR1 SNHLY, CDR2 FYNNEI. The length of the CDR3 is 12 residues. V gave up 4 bases and J gave up 8 bases, with 11 bases separating them. CDR3 protein: CASSGEGLGYTF. In nucleotides, the CDR3 is TGTGCCAGCAGTGGTGAGGGCTTAGGCTACACCTTC.

V usage is TRBV5-1 and J usage is TRBJ2-1, with D perhaps matching TRBD1 (7 bases). Germline assignment: CDR1 SGHRS and CDR2 YFSETQ. This CDR3 contains 17 residues. Trimming left V 3 bases short and J 1 base short, with 17 bases between. CDR3 amino acids: CASSSNDRAGSYNEQFF. The CDR3 bases are TGCGCCAGCAGCTCAAACGACAGGGCGGGGTCCTACAATGAGCAGTTCTTC.

The chain uses TRBV7-2 and TRBJ2-3, with D unresolved. The ends were cut back, 1 base at V and 5 bases at J, with 13 bases in the middle. This CDR3 has 15 residues. The V gene's germline CDR1 is SGHTA and CDR2 FQGNSA. The CDR3 coding sequence is TGTGCCAGCAGCTTAGACCCACTCCTTGGAGATACGCAGTATTTT. This sequence encodes CASSLDPLLGDTQYF.

V and J are TRBV6-6 and TRBJ1-1; a weak D match, TRBD1 (5 bases). This CDR3 is 14 amino acids long. Germline CDR1 and CDR2: MNHNY and SVGAGI (reference sequence). V was clipped by 2 bases and J by 5 bases, with 12 bases between them. CDR3 protein: CASSYQGEVTEAFF. CDR3 nucleotides: TGTGCCAGCAGTTACCAGGGCGAGGTAACTGAAGCTTTCTTT.

The chain has TRBV5-5 and TRBJ1-2; tentatively, D is TRBD1 (6 bases). This CDR3 comprises 15 residues. Trimming cost V 1 base and J 5 bases, with 15 bases left between them. CDR1 and CDR2 (germline): SGHKS, YYEKEE (reference sequence). CDR3 bases: TGTGCCAGCAGCTTGTCGGCGGGGAGGGGGTATGGCTACACCTTC. Translating it yields CASSLSAGRGYGYTF.

This rearrangement joins TRBV5-1 to TRBJ1-4; no clear D gene. CDR1 and CDR2 (germline): SGHRS, YFSETQ. CDR3 size: 15 residues. Trimming left V 7 bases short and J 6 bases short, with 19 bases between. CDR3 sequence reads: CASVRVSPGDEKLFF. CDR3 coding DNA: TGCGCCAGCGTGAGGGTATCACCCGGAGATGAAAAACTGTTTTTT.

V usage is TRBV9 and J usage is TRBJ1-2, with TRBD1 matching over 9 bases. The CDR3 covers 15 residues. CDR1 is SGDLS and CDR2 is YYNGEE in the germline V gene. V trimming: 0 bases; J trimming: 5 bases; junction bases outside the gene matches: 5. The CDR3: CASSVDPDRGYGYTF. The CDR3 DNA follows: TGTGCCAGCAGCGTAGATCCGGACAGGGGTTATGGCTACACCTTC.

This sequence joins TRBV7-3 and TRBJ2-7; TRBD2 aligns across 13 bases. Germline V gene lookup returns CDR1 SGHTA and CDR2 FQGTGA. CDR3 length: 16 amino acids. V shed 2 bases and J 2 bases; nucleotides not matched to a gene: 3. The CDR3 loop reads CASSLEGTSGAYEQYF. DNA of the CDR3: TGTGCCAGCAGCTTAGAGGGGACTAGCGGGGCCTACGAGCAGTACTTC.

This clone turned up a few times. V is TRBV3-1 (or the pseudogene TRBV3-2) and J is TRBJ2-7; TRBD1 aligns across 8 bases. This CDR3 is built from 15 residues. The V and J ends lost 5 bases and 0 bases, in that order; junction bases with no gene match: 6. The germline V gene encodes CDR1 LGHDT and CDR2 YNNKEL (reference sequence). The CDR3 spells CASSSRQGLSYEQYF. The CDR3 nucleotides are TGTGCCAGCAGCTCCCGACAGGGGCTCTCCTACGAGCAGTACTTC.

This chain links TRBV10-2 with TRBJ1-1; 8 positions agree with TRBD1. Looked up from germline, CDR1 is WSHSY and CDR2 is SAAADI. V lost 6 bases to trimming and J lost 3 bases; unmatched junction nucleotides: 3. The CDR3 contains 13 residues. The CDR3 here is CASRQTGDTEAFF. The CDR3 nucleotides are TGCGCCAGCAGGCAGACAGGGGACACTGAAGCTTTCTTT.

The chain employs TRBV7-9 and TRBJ1-1, with D possibly matching TRBD1 (5 bases). The length of the CDR3 is 16 residues. Trimming took off 5 bases at V and 1 base at J, with 17 bases between the two ends. Germline values: CDR1 SEHNR, CDR2 FQNEAQ (reference sequence). In DNA form, the CDR3 reads TGTGCCAGCAGCGGGTCCGGGGCGCGGGGGAACACTGAAGCTTTCTTT. Translated: CASSGSGARGNTEAFF. The variable domain in full, completed from reference TRBV7-9 and TRBJ1-1, reads DTGVSQNPRHKITKRGQNVTFRCDPISEHNRLYWYRQTLGQGPEFLTYFQNEAQLEKSRLLSDRFSAERPKGSFSTLEIQRTEQGDSAMYLCASSGSGARGNTEAFFGQGTRLTVV.

This clone appeared once. The chain couples TRBV5-6 to TRBJ2-7, with D maybe TRBD2 (7 bases). V lost 0 bases to trimming and J lost 0 bases, with 10 bases between them. The CDR3 loop spans 15 amino acids. Germline V gives CDR1 SGHDT, CDR2 YYEEEE. The CDR3 DNA sequence: TGTGCCAGCAGCTTGGCGGGGGGCAGCTCCTACGAGCAGTACTTC. It specifies CASSLAGGSSYEQYF.

The gene calls are TRBV18 and TRBJ2-3; TRBD1 matches 12 bases. CDR1 is KGHSH, CDR2 LQKENI, per germline. After removal of 3 bases from V and 5 bases from J, the junction contained 3 bases not matched to a gene. The CDR3 consists of 15 residues. CDR3 in amino acids: CASSPGQGAIDTQYF. In nucleotides, the CDR3 is TGTGCCAGCTCACCGGGACAGGGGGCAATAGATACGCAGTATTTT. The variable domain in full, with the rest retrieved from reference TRBV18 and TRBJ2-3, is NAGVMQNPRHLVRRRGQEARLRCSPMKGHSHVYWYRQLPEEGLKFMVYLQKENIIDESGMPKERFSAEFPKEGPSILRIQQVVRGDSAAYFCASSPGQGAIDTQYFGPGTRLTVL.

The chain is built from TRBV18 and TRBJ2-6; possibly TRBD2 for D (6 bases). The CDR3 covers 16 residues. Germline-derived CDR1 and CDR2 are KGHSH and LQKENI. Trimming shortened V by 5 bases and J by 2 bases, and 13 bases separated the two germline ends. CDR3 sequence: CASSSNPGAGANVLTF. The CDR3 bases are TGTGCCAGCTCATCAAACCCGGGGGCTGGGGCCAACGTCCTGACTTTC.

The V call is TRBV7-9, the J call TRBJ2-7; tentative D call: TRBD1 (5 bases). The CDR3 length is 15 residues. Germline lookup yields CDR1 SEHNR and CDR2 FQNEAQ (reference sequence). V was cut by 1 base and J by 1 base, with 11 bases left in between. The CDR3 DNA is TGTGCCAGCAGCTTAGAGGGGCCCCGATCCTACGAGCAGTACTTC. It translates to CASSLEGPRSYEQYF.

V and J are TRBV6-5 and TRBJ1-1; the D is unclear. Trimming pared 4 bases from V and 3 bases from J, leaving 3 bases between. The CDR3 covers 11 residues. Germline values: CDR1 MNHEY, CDR2 SVGAGI. CDR3 protein: CASSSYTEAFF. In DNA form, the CDR3 reads TGTGCCAGCAGTTCATACACTGAAGCTTTCTTT.